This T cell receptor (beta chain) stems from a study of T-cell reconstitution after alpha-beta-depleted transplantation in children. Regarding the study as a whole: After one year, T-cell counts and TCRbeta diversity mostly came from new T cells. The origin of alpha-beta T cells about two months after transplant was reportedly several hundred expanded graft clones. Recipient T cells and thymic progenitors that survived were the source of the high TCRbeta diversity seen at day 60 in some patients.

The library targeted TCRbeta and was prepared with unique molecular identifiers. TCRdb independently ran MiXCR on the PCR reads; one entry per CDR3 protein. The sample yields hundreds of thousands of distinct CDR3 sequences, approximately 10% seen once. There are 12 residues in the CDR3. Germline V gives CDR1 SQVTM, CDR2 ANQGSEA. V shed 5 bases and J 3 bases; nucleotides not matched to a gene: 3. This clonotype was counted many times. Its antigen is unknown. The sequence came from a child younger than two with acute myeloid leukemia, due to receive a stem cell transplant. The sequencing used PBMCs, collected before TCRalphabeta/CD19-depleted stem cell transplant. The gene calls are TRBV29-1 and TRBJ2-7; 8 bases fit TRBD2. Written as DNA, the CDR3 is TGCAGCGTTTCGGGACTAGACTACGAGCAGTACTTC. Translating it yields CSVSGLDYEQYF.